The sequence of this T cell receptor beta chain was determined in a study of cytomegalovirus exposure and HLA in healthy donors. The primer mix had 60 Vbeta and 13 Jbeta primers. Profiling relied on immunoSEQ multiplex PCR, and the TCRdb table lists in-frame clones only, not all of them. The sample contains approximately 120,000 clones, 60% to 85% of which appear only once. The V end lost 0 bases, the J end lost 5 bases, and 10 bases lay between the germline ends. This CDR3 spans 14 amino acids. Germline V gene lookup returns CDR1 LGHNA and CDR2 YSLEER. This clonotype was obtained from a man between 25 and 39 years old in good health and CMV-seronegative. The sequencing input was PBMCs. The gene calls are TRBV4-3 and TRBJ2-5, with no clear D. CDR3 amino acids: CASSQDPRGETQYF. The CDR3 DNA follows: TGCGCCAGCAGCCAAGACCCGAGAGGTGAGACCCAGTACTTC.